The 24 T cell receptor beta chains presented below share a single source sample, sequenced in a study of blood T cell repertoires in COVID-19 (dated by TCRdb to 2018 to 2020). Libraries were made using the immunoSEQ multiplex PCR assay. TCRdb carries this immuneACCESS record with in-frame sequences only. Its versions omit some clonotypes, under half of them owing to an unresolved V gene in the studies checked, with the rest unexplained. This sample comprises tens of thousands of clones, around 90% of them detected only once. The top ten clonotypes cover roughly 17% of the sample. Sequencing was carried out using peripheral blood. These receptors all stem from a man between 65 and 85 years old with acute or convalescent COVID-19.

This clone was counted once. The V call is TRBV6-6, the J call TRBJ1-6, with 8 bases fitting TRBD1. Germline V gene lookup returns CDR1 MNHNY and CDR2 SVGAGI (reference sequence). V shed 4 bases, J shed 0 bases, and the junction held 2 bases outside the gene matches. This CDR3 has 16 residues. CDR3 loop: CASSWTGSSYNSPLHF. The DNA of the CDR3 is TGTGCCAGCAGTTGGACAGGGAGCTCCTATAATTCACCCCTCCACTTT.

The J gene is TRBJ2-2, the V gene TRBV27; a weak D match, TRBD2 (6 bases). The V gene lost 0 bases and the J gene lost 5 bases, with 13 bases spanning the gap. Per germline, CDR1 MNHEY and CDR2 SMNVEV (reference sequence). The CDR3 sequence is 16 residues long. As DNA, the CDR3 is TGTGCCAGCAGTTTATCTAGGACTATGGGGACCGGGGAGCTGTTTTTT. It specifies CASSLSRTMGTGELFF.

The CDR3 sequence: CASTVPGQVSYGYTF. In nucleotides, the CDR3 is TGTGCCAGTACCGTACCGGGACAGGTTTCCTATGGCTACACCTTC. The rearrangement uses TRBV19 and TRBJ1-2; 8 bases are a match to TRBD1. CDR3 size: 15 residues. Germline CDR1 and CDR2: LNHDA and SQIVND (reference sequence). V trimming: 7 bases; J trimming: 4 bases; junction bases outside the gene matches: 11.

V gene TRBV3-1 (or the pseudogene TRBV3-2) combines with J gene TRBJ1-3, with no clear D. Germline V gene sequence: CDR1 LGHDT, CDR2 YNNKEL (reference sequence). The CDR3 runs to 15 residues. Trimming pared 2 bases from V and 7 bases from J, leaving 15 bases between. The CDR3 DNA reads TGTGCCAGCAGCCAATACGAGGGCGGTGGGAACACCATATATTTT. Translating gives CASSQYEGGGNTIYF.

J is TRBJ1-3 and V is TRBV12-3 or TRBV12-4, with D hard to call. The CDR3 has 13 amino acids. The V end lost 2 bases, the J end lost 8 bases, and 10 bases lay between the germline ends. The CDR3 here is CASSLWGGDTIYF. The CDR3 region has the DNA TGTGCCAGCAGTTTATGGGGAGGCGACACCATATATTTT.

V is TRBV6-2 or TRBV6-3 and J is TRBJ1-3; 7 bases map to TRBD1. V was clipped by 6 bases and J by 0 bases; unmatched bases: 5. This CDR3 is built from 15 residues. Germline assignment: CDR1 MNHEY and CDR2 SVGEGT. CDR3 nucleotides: TGTGCCAGCAGCTGGGACAGTAACTCTGGAAACACCATATATTTT. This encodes CASSWDSNSGNTIYF.

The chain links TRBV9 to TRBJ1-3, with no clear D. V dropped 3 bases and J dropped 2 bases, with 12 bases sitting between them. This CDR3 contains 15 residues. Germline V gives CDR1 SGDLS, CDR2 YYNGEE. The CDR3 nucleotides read TGTGCCAGCAGCGCTACTCCCACCCCTGGAAACACCATATATTTT. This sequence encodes CASSATPTPGNTIYF.

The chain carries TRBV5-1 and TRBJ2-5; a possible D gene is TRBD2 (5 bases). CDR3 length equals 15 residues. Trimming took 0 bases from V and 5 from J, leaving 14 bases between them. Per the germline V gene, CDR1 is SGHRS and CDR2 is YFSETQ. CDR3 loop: CASSLAGIGAETQYF. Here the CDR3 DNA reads TGCGCCAGCAGCTTGGCCGGGATAGGTGCTGAGACCCAGTACTTC.

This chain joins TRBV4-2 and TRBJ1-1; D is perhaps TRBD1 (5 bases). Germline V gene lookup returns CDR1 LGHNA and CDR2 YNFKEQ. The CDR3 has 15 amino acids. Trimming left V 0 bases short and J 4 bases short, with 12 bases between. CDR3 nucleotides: TGTGCCAGCAGCCAAGACAGGGTATTCGGCACTGAAGCTTTCTTT. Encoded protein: CASSQDRVFGTEAFF.

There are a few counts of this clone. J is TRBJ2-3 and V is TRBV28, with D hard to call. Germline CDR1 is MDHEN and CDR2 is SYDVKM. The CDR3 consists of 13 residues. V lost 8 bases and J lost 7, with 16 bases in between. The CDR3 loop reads CASQARSTNTQYF. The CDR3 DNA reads TGTGCCAGCCAGGCCAGGTCGACAAATACGCAGTATTTT.

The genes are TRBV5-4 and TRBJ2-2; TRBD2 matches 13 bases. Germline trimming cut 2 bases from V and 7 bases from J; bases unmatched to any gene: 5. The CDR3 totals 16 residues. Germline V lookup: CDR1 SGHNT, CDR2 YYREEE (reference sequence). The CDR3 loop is CASSLTSGRAVGELFF. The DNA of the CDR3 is TGTGCCAGCAGCTTAACTAGCGGGAGGGCCGTCGGGGAGCTGTTTTTT.

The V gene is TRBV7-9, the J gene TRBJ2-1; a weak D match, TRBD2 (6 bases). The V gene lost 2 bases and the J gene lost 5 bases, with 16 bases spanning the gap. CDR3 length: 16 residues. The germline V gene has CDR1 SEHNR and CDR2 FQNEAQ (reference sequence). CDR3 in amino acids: CASSLKWEELDNEQFF. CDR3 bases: TGTGCCAGCAGCTTAAAGTGGGAGGAGCTGGACAATGAGCAGTTCTTC.

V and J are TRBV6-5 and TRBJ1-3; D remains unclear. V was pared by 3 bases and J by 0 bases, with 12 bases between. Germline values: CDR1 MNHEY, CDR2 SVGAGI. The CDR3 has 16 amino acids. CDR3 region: CASSYPRDSSGNTIYF. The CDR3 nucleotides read TGTGCCAGCAGTTATCCCCGAGATTCCTCTGGAAACACCATATATTTT.

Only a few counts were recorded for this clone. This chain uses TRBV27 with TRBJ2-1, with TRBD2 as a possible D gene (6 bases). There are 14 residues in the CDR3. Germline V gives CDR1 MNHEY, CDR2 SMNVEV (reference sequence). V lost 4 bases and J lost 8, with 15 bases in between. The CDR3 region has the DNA TGTGCCAGCAGTTCTCGGGGACTGTGGGATGAGCAGTTCTTC. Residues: CASSSRGLWDEQFF.

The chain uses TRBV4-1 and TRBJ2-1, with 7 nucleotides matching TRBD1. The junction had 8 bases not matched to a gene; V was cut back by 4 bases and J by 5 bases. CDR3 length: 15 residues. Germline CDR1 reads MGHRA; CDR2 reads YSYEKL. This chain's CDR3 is CASSRDPGQHNEQFF. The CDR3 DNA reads TGCGCCAGCAGCCGGGATCCGGGACAGCACAATGAGCAGTTCTTC.

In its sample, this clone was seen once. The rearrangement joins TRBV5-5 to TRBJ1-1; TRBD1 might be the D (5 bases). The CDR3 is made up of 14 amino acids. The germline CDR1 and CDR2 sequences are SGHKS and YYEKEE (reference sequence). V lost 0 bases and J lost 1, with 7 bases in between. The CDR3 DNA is TGTGCCAGCAGCTTGGCAGGGTGGAACACTGAAGCTTTCTTT. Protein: CASSLAGWNTEAFF.

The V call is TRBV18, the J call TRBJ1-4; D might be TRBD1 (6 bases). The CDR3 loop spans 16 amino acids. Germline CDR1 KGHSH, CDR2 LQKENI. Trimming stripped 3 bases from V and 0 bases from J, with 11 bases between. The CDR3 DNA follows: TGTGCCAGCTCACCGGTCAGGGGACCAACTAATGAAAAACTGTTTTTT. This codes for CASSPVRGPTNEKLFF.

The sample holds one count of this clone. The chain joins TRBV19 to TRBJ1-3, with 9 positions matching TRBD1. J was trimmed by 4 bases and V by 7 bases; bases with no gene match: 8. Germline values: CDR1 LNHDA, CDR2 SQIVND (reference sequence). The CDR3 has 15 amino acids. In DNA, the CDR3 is TGTGCCAGTACCTATATGGGGACAGGGGGAAACACCATATATTTT. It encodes CASTYMGTGGNTIYF.

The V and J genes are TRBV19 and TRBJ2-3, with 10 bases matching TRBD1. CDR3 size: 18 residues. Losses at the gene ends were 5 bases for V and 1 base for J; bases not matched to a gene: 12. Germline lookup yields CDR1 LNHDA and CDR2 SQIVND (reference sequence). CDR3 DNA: TGTGCCAGTAGTCTCTCCCCGGGACAGGGGTCGGGCACAGATACGCAGTATTTT. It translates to CASSLSPGQGSGTDTQYF.

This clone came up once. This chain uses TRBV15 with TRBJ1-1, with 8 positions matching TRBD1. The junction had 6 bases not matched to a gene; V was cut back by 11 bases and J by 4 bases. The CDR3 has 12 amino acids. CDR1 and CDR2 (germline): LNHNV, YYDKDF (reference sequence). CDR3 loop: CAPKQGATEAFF. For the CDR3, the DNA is TGTGCCCCCAAGCAGGGGGCCACTGAAGCTTTCTTT. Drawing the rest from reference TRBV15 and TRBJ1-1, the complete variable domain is DAMVIQNPRYQVTQFGKPVTLSCSQTLNHNVMYWYQQKSSQAPKLLFHYYDKDFNNEADTPDNFQSRRPNTSFCFLDIRSPGLGDTAMYLCAPKQGATEAFFGQGTRLTVV.

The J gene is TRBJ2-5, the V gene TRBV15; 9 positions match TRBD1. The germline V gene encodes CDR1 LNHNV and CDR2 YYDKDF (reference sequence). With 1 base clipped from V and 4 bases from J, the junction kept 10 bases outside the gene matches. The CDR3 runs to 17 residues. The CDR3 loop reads CATSRGRDRGGIETQYF. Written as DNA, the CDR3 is TGTGCCACCAGCAGAGGTCGAGACAGGGGGGGAATAGAGACCCAGTACTTC.

Here the CDR3 reads CSAGHGDTIYF. The CDR3 nucleotides read TGCAGCGCGGGACACGGGGACACCATATATTTT. The J gene is TRBJ1-3, the V gene TRBV29-1; a possible D gene is TRBD1 (6 bases). V dropped 7 bases and J dropped 8 bases, with 12 bases sitting between them. Germline lookup yields CDR1 SQVTM and CDR2 ANQGSEA. The CDR3 runs 11 residues.

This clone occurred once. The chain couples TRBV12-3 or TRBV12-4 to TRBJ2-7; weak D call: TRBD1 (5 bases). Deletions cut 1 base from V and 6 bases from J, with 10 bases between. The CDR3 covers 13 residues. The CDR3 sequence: CASSLDSQGEQYF. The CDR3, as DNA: TGTGCCAGCAGTTTAGACTCCCAGGGCGAGCAGTACTTC.

The DNA of the CDR3 is TGTGCCAGCAGTTTATACCCGGGAATTTCACCCCTCCACTTT. Its translation is CASSLYPGISPLHF. The genes are TRBV27 and TRBJ1-6; D not resolved. Looked up from germline, CDR1 is MNHEY and CDR2 is SMNVEV (reference sequence). Trimming left V 1 base short and J 9 bases short, with 10 bases between. There are 14 residues in the CDR3.